Below are 22 T cell receptor beta chains sequenced from a single sample in a study of cytomegalovirus exposure and HLA in healthy donors. With 60 Vbeta and 13 Jbeta primers, the PCR was carried out. Method: immunoSEQ multiplex PCR; TCRdb's copy keeps in-frame clones and lacks some. This table has about 190,000 clones, 65% to 85% appearing once. Sequenced material: PBMCs. The receptors shown here come from a man aged 50 to 59 in good health and CMV-seronegative.

The V gene is TRBV30, the J gene TRBJ2-7; D possibly corresponds to TRBD1 (5 bases). The CDR3 sequence is 12 residues long. CDR1 and CDR2 from the germline V gene are GTSNPN and SVGIG (reference sequence). With 2 bases removed from V and 4 bases from J, the gap between germline ends came to 9 bases. Here the CDR3 DNA reads TGTGCCTGGAGTCCAGGGCCGTACGAGCAGTACTTC. It yields the protein CAWSPGPYEQYF.

This CDR3 is CASRDLFRARTGELFF. The CDR3 nucleotides read TGCGCCAGCAGGGACCTATTCAGGGCGCGTACCGGGGAGCTGTTTTTT. V is TRBV10-2 and J is TRBJ2-2, with TRBD1 as a possible D gene (5 bases). V was trimmed by 6 bases and J by 5 bases, leaving 19 bases between them. Germline loops: CDR1 WSHSY, CDR2 SAAADI. This CDR3 has 16 amino acids.

This clone was found a few times. This chain connects TRBV5-8 to TRBJ1-3; D is unclear. Trimming stripped 6 bases from V and 2 bases from J, with 18 bases between. CDR3 length equals 16 residues. Germline values: CDR1 SGHTS, CDR2 YDEGEE. Written as DNA, the CDR3 is TGTGCCAGCACCTTCCAGTCTAGGCTGCCTGGAAACACCATATATTTT. This gives the protein CASTFQSRLPGNTIYF.

The V and J genes are TRBV6-5 and TRBJ2-7; TRBD2 agrees at 8 bases. CDR3 length: 13 residues. V lost 8 bases and J lost 0; bases outside the gene matches: 3. Germline V gene lookup returns CDR1 MNHEY and CDR2 SVGAGI. CDR3 amino acids: CASREGSSYEQYF. In DNA form, the CDR3 reads TGTGCCAGCCGGGAGGGGAGCTCCTACGAGCAGTACTTC.

The chain combines TRBV7-9 with TRBJ1-2, with D hard to call. The germline V and J ends were trimmed by 3 bases and 6 bases, with 8 bases remaining between them. CDR3 length: 12 residues. Germline CDR1 SEHNR, CDR2 FQNEAQ (reference sequence). The CDR3 region is CASSFSRDGYTF. In DNA form, the CDR3 reads TGTGCCAGCAGCTTTAGTAGAGATGGCTACACCTTC.

The J gene is TRBJ1-6, the V gene TRBV28; 11 nucleotides match TRBD1. Losses at the gene ends were 6 bases for V and 10 bases for J; bases not matched to a gene: 5. In germline, CDR1 is MDHEN, CDR2 SYDVKM. The CDR3 is made up of 14 amino acids. The CDR3 DNA reads as TGTGCCAGCAGCCAGGGACAGGGGGACTCACCCCTCCACTTT. Translated, it gives CASSQGQGDSPLHF.

The chain uses TRBV4-2 and TRBJ1-2, with D maybe TRBD1 (5 bases). The CDR3 spans 14 residues. The germline V and J ends were trimmed by 2 bases and 5 bases, with 12 bases remaining between them. Germline V CDR1 and CDR2: LGHNA, YNFKEQ. CDR3 sequence reads: CASSQTTGSYGYTF. CDR3 sequence (DNA): TGTGCCAGCAGCCAAACAACAGGATCATATGGCTACACCTTC.

The chain recombines TRBV5-1 with TRBJ2-1; D gene uncertain. Trimming removed 6 bases from V and 2 bases from J, with 6 bases in between. The CDR3 contains 12 residues. Looked up from germline, CDR1 is SGHRS and CDR2 is YFSETQ. In nucleotides, the CDR3 is TGCGCCAGCACCTCTACCTACAATGAGCAGTTCTTC. This translates into CASTSTYNEQFF.

The genes are TRBV11-1 and TRBJ1-1; 7 bases are shared with TRBD1. Germline V CDR1 and CDR2: SGHAT, FQDESV (reference sequence). The CDR3 has 14 amino acids. With 6 bases clipped from V and 5 bases from J, the junction kept 9 bases outside the gene matches. CDR3 bases: TGTGCCAGCAGTTCTGTAGGGGGCAAGACTGAAGCTTTCTTT. Encoded protein: CASSSVGGKTEAFF.

The gene calls are TRBV5-6 and TRBJ2-4; TRBD1 agrees at 7 bases. This CDR3 spans 17 amino acids. V trimming: 3 bases; J trimming: 0 bases; junction bases outside the gene matches: 9. Germline values: CDR1 SGHDT, CDR2 YYEEEE. The CDR3 here is CASSSNLGQLAKNIQYF. In nucleotides, the CDR3 is TGTGCCAGCAGCTCTAATTTGGGACAGCTAGCCAAAAACATTCAGTACTTC. The full variable domain, in which reference TRBV5-6 and TRBJ2-4 provide the parts outside the CDR3, is DAGVTQSPTHLIKTRGQQVTLRCSPKSGHDTVSWYQQALGQGPQFIFQYYEEEERQRGNFPDRFSGHQFPNYSSELNVNALLLGDSALYLCASSSNLGQLAKNIQYFGAGTRLSVL.

V is TRBV7-9 and J is TRBJ1-1; no reliable D call. The CDR3 loop spans 14 amino acids. Germline V lookup: CDR1 SEHNR, CDR2 FQNEAQ (reference sequence). V lost 5 bases and J lost 6, with 16 bases in between. The CDR3 DNA is TGTGCCAGCAGCCACACACCGGCGGGCCCTGAAGCTTTCTTT. Protein product: CASSHTPAGPEAFF.

CDR3 nucleotide sequence: TGCGCCAGCAGCCAATCCACTAGCGGGGGAGAGACCCAGTACTTC. Translation gives CASSQSTSGGETQYF. The gene calls are TRBV4-3 and TRBJ2-5, with 11 bases identical to TRBD2. V dropped 2 bases and J dropped 4; count of bases not matched to a gene: 3. This CDR3 is built from 15 residues. Looked up from germline, CDR1 is LGHNA and CDR2 is YSLEER.

This clone was recorded only once. This chain joins TRBV14 and TRBJ2-7, with D perhaps TRBD2 (5 bases). Germline V CDR1 and CDR2: SGHDN, FVKESK. V lost 0 bases and J 7 bases, leaving 7 bases between the germline ends. The CDR3 consists of 12 residues. CDR3 sequence: CASSQEGGEQYF. Written as DNA, the CDR3 is TGTGCCAGCAGCCAAGAAGGCGGGGAGCAGTACTTC.

This clone was counted only a few times. The chain recombines TRBV5-6 with TRBJ2-3; 8 nucleotides line up with TRBD2. CDR3 length: 17 residues. Per germline, CDR1 SGHDT and CDR2 YYEEEE. V was clipped by 1 base and J by 7 bases; unmatched bases: 14. The CDR3 here is CASSLPPSSGGRNTQYF. CDR3 in DNA: TGTGCCAGCAGCTTGCCTCCTAGTTCGGGGGGGCGAAATACGCAGTATTTT.

The chain's CDR3 is CASSLPPWGETYGYTF. The CDR3 DNA reads TGTGCCAGCAGCCTCCCCCCTTGGGGAGAGACCTATGGCTACACCTTC. The rearrangement joins TRBV11-2 to TRBJ1-2; no firm D call. Germline CDR1 is SGHAT and CDR2 is FQNNGV. The V gene lost 5 bases and the J gene lost 4 bases, with 20 bases spanning the gap. The CDR3 sequence is 16 residues long.

This clone was recorded once. The J gene is TRBJ1-4, the V gene TRBV19, with D hard to call. There are 14 residues in the CDR3. Between the trimmed V and J ends, which lost 6 bases and 0 bases, there was a span of 8 bases. Germline CDR1 LNHDA, CDR2 SQIVND (reference sequence). The CDR3 is CASSIYATNEKLFF. DNA for the CDR3: TGTGCCAGTAGCATCTATGCAACTAATGAAAAACTGTTTTTT.

The gene calls are TRBV6-1 and TRBJ1-5, with TRBD1 identical over 7 bases. The V gene's germline CDR1 is MNHNS and CDR2 SASEGT. This CDR3 spans 15 amino acids. Germline trimming cut 3 bases from V and 6 bases from J; bases unmatched to any gene: 8. As DNA, the CDR3 is TGTGCCAGCAGTGACCACCGACAGGGAACTCAGCCCCAGCATTTT. It specifies CASSDHRQGTQPQHF.

The chain recombines TRBV5-3 with TRBJ1-3; D not resolved. TRBV5-3 qualifies as an ORF whose function is uncertain. The CDR3 consists of 16 residues. V was cut by 0 bases and J by 0 bases, with 10 bases left in between. CDR3 protein: CARSLGTGSSGNTIYF. DNA for the CDR3: TGTGCCAGAAGCTTGGGGACTGGAAGCTCTGGAAACACCATATATTTT.

The chain employs TRBV19 and TRBJ2-5, with TRBD1 as a possible D gene (6 bases). Per germline, CDR1 LNHDA and CDR2 SQIVND (reference sequence). Trimming removed 6 bases at V and 2 bases at J, with 22 bases between. CDR3 size: 17 residues. This CDR3 is CASSLPGQRTGQETQYF. The CDR3 bases are TGTGCCAGTAGCCTCCCCGGACAGCGCACGGGTCAAGAGACCCAGTACTTC.

This chain links TRBV5-1 with TRBJ1-6; TRBD1 might be the D (5 bases). With 3 bases removed from V and 9 bases from J, the gap between germline ends came to 19 bases. The CDR3 loop spans 16 amino acids. CDR1 is SGHRS, CDR2 YFSETQ, per germline. Here the CDR3 DNA reads TGCGCCAGCAGCTGGGGAGGGGCATCGAGAGGTTCACCCCTCCACTTT. Translation gives CASSWGGASRGSPLHF.

This sequence joins TRBV6-6 and TRBJ2-6, with D possibly being TRBD2 (5 bases). In germline, CDR1 is MNHNY, CDR2 SVGAGI (reference sequence). The CDR3 length is 16 residues. The V end was cut by 8 bases, the J end by 2 bases, with 16 bases between. CDR3 in DNA: TGTGCCAGCTCTGGCGGGTCGGGCACTGGGGCCAACGTCCTGACTTTC. Translated: CASSGGSGTGANVLTF.

This chain joins TRBV5-1 and TRBJ2-1, with TRBD2 matching over 9 bases. This CDR3 is built from 16 residues. With 5 bases clipped from V and 5 bases from J, the junction kept 11 bases outside the gene matches. CDR1 is SGHRS and CDR2 is YFSETQ in the germline V gene. CDR3: CASSLSPSGAHNEQFF. Here the CDR3 DNA reads TGCGCCAGCAGTCTTTCCCCTAGCGGGGCCCACAATGAGCAGTTCTTC.